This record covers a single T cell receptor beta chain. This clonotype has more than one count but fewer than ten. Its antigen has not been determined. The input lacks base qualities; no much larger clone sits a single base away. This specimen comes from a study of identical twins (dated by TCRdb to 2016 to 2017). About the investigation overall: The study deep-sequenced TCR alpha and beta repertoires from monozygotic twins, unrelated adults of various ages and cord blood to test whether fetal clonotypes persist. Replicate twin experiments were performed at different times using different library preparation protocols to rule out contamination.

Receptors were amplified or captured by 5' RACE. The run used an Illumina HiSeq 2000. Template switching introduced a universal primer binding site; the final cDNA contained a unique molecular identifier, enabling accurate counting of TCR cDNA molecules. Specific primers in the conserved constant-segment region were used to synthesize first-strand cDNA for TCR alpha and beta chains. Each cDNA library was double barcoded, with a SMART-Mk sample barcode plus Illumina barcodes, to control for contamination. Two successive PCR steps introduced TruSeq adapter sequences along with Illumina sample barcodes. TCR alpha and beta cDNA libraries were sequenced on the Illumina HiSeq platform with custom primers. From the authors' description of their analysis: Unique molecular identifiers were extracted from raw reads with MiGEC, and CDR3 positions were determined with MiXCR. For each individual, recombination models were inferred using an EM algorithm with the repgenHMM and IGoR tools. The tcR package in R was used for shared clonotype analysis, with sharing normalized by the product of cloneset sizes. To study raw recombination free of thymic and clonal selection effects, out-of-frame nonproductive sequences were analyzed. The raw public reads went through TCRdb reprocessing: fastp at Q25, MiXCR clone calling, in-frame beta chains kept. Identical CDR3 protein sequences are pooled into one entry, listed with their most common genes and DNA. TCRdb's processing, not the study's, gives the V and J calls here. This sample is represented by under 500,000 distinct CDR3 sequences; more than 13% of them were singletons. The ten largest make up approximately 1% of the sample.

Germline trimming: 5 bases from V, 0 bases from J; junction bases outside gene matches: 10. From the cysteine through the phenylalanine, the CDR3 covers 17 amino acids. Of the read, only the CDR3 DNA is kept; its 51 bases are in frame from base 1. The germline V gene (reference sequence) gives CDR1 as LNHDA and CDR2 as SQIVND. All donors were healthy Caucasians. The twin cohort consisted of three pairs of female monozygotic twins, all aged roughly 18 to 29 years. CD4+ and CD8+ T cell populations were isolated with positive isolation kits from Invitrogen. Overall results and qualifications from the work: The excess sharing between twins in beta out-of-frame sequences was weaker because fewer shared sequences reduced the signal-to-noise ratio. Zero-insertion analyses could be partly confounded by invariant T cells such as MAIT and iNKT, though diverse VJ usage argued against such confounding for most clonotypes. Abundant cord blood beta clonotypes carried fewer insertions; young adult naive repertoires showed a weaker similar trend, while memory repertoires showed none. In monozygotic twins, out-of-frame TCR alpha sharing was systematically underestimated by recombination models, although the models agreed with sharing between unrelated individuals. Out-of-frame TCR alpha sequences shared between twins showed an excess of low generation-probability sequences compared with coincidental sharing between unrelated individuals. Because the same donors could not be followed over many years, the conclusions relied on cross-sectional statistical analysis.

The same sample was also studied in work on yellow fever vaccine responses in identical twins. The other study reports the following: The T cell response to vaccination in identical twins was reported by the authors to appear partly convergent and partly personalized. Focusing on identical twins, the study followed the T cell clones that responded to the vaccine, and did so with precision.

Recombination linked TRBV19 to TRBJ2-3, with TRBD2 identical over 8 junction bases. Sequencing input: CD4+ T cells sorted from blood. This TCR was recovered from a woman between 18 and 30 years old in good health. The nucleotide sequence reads TGTGCCAGTAGTCTAGCGGGCGGAGCTACTAGCACAGATACGCAGTATTTT. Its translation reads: CASSLAGGATSTDTQYF.